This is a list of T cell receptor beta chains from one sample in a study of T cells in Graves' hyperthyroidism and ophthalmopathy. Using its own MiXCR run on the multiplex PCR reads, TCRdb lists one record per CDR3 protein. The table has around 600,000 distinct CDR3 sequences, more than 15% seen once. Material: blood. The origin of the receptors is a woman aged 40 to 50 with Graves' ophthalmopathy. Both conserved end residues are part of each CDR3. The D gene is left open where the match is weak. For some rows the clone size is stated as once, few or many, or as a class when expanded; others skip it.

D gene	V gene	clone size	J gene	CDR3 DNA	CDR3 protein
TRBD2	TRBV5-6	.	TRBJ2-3	TGTGCCAGCAGCTCGCTTCTAGCGGGAGTTGGGGGGGGCACAGATACGCAGTATTTT	CASSSLLAGVGGGTDTQYF
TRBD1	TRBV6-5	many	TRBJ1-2	TGTGCCAGCAGTTACTCAGGGGGCGGGATTGGCTATGGCTACACCTTC	CASSYSGGGIGYGYTF
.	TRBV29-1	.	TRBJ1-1	TGCAGCGTTGTACGAAATGTGGGGGTTACTGAAGCTTTCTTT	CSVVRNVGVTEAFF
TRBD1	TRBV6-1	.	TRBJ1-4	TGTGCCAGCAGGGGGGCAGGGGGAAAACTGTTTTTT	CASRGAGGKLFF
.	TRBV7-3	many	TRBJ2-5	TGTGCCAGCAGCTTCAACAGGGAGGAGACCCAGTACTTC	CASSFNREETQYF
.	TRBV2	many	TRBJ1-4	TGTGCCAGCAGTACACAGGCTTCCCGTACTAATGAAAAACTGTTTTTT	CASSTQASRTNEKLFF
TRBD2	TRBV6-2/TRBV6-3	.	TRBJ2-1	TGTGCCAGCGGGGACCCATGGGGACTAGCGGGGGACAAATACAATGAGCAGTTCTTC	CASGDPWGLAGDKYNEQFF
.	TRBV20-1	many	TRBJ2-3	TGCAGTGCTAGAGAGGCTAGCACAGATACGCAGTATTTT	CSAREASTDTQYF
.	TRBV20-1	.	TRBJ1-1	TGCAGTGCTAGAGAATGGGGGGCCGGGACTGAAGCTTTCTTT	CSAREWGAGTEAFF
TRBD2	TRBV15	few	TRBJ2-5	TGTGCCACCAGCAGAGATAACGGGGGGGGGGAGACCCAGTACTTC	CATSRDNGGGETQYF
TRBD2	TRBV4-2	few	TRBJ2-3	TGTGCCAGCAGCCCCCGATCGACTAGCGGGACAGATACGCAGTATTTT	CASSPRSTSGTDTQYF
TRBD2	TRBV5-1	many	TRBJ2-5	TGCGCCAGCAGCTTGACTAGCGGGAGGTGGGAGACCCAGTACTTC	CASSLTSGRWETQYF
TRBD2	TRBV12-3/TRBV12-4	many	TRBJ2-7	TGTGCCAGCAGTTTATTGGGGGACTACTACGAGCAGTACTTC	CASSLLGDYYEQYF
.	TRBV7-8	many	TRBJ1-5	TGTGCCAGCAGCTTAGAAGACTATCAGCCCCAGCATTTT	CASSLEDYQPQHF
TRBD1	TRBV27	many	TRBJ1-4	TGTGCCAGCAGCCCGGGACAGGGGGCAGAAAAACTGTTTTTT	CASSPGQGAEKLFF
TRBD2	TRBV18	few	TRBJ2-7	TGTGCCAGCTCACCCGCTGTCGGGAGGCAATCCTACGAGCAGTACTTC	CASSPAVGRQSYEQYF
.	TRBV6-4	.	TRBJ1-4	TGTGCCAGCAGGATTCTGCGGGAAAAACTGTTTTTT	CASRILREKLFF
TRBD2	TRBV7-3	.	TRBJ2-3	TGTGCCAGCAGCTTATACTCCGGGGGGTCAGATACGCAGTATTTT	CASSLYSGGSDTQYF
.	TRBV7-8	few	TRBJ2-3	TGTGCCAGCAGCTTAGCTGCGACCGGAGCAGATACGCAGTATTTT	CASSLAATGADTQYF
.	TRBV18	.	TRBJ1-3	TGTGCCAGCTCACCAACGGACACCATATATTTT	CASSPTDTIYF
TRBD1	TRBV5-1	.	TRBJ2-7	TGCGCCAGCAGATCGGACAGGGGTACCTACGAGCAGTACTTC	CASRSDRGTYEQYF
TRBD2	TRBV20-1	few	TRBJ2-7	TGCAGTGCTAGAGTTGTGGGACTAGCTTTGGGCGAGCAGTACTTC	CSARVVGLALGEQYF
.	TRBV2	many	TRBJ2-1	TGTGCCAGCAGTGAATCAGTGGGGATGTTTGTCAATGAGCAGTTCTTC	CASSESVGMFVNEQFF
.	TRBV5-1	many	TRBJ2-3	TGCGCCAGCAGCTTGGGCGACGCCACAGATACGCAGTATTTT	CASSLGDATDTQYF
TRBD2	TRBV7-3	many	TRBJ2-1	TGTGCCAGCAGCTCCCGGGAGGGCCTCAATGAGCAGTTCTTC	CASSSREGLNEQFF
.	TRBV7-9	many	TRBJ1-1	TGTGCCAGCAGCTTAATGGGGGACACTGAAGCTTTCTTT	CASSLMGDTEAFF
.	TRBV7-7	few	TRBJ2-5	TGTGCTAGCGGCCCCTTATTGAAGGAGACCCAGTACTTC	CASGPLLKETQYF
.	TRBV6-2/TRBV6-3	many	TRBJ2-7	TGTGCCAGCAGTTACCCCCCTGACGGTCCTAACGAGCAGTACTTC	CASSYPPDGPNEQYF
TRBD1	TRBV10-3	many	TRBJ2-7	TGTGCCATCAGTTCGGGACAGGGTAGCAACGAGCAGTACTTC	CAISSGQGSNEQYF
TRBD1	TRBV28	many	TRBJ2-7	TGTGCCAGCAGTTCACCCGGGACAGGGGTCCACGAGCAGTACTTC	CASSSPGTGVHEQYF
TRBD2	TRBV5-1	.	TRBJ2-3	TGCGCCAGCAGCCCGGGAGGTCCTAGCGGGCCAGATACGCAGTATTTT	CASSPGGPSGPDTQYF
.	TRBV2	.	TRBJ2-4	TGTGCCAGGGGGACTGCGGGGGCGCGGAACATTCAGTACTTC	CARGTAGARNIQYF
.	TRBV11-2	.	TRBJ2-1	TGTGCCAGCAGCTTAAGGGGGGGCCCCTCCTACAATGAGCAGTTCTTC	CASSLRGGPSYNEQFF
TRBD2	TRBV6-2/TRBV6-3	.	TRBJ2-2	TGTGCCACCTTACCCTGGGGGGGACCCTTGAACACCGGGGAGCTGTTTTTT	CATLPWGGPLNTGELFF
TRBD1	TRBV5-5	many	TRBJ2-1	TGTGCCAGCAGCTTGGAAGGGGGCGATGAGCAGTTCTTC	CASSLEGGDEQFF
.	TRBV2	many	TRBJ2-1	TGTGCCAGCAGCCACGGACGGATCAATGAGCAGTTCTTC	CASSHGRINEQFF
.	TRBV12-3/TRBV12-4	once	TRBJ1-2	TGTGCCTGCAGTTTAATGGGGGCGCTTGGCTATGGCTACACCTTC	CACSLMGALGYGYTF
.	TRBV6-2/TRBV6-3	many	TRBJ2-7	TGTGCCAGCAGTCTGAGTGGGGGACTCGCGTGGTACGAGCAGTACTTC	CASSLSGGLAWYEQYF
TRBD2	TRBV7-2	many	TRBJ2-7	TGTGCCGTTAGGGAGCAGGCGGGAGGCGAGCAGTACTTC	CAVREQAGGEQYF
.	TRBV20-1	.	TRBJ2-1	TGCAGGGGGGATCTAGCGTGGGATGAGCAGTTCTTC	CRGDLAWDEQFF
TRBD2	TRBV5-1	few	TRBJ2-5	TGCGCCAGCAGCCCTGGGGTAGCGGGCTTCCAAGAGACCCAGTACTTC	CASSPGVAGFQETQYF
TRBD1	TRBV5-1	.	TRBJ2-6	TGCGCCAGCAGCTTCTCGACAGGGGTTTTCAACTCTGGGGCCAACGTCCTGACTTTC	CASSFSTGVFNSGANVLTF
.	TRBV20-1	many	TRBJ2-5	TGCAGTGCTTACTCGGGACCAGGGGTAGAGACCCAGTACTTC	CSAYSGPGVETQYF
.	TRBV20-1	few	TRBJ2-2	TGCAGTGCTCCACCCCCCGGACGCACCGGGGAGCTGTTTTTT	CSAPPPGRTGELFF
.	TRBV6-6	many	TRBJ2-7	TGTGCCAGCAGTTACGGCCAGGGGGGGGCCTACGAGCAGTACTTC	CASSYGQGGAYEQYF
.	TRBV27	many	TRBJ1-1	TGTGCCAGCAGCCCCTCCGGAGGGGGCACTGAAGCTTTCTTT	CASSPSGGGTEAFF
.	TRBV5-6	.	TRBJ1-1	TGTGCCAGCAGCTTGGGGATGGTGGGCGGCAACATGAACACTGAAGCTTTCTTT	CASSLGMVGGNMNTEAFF
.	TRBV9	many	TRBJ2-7	TGTGCCAGCAGCGTAGAATACAGGGCCTACGAGCAGTACTTC	CASSVEYRAYEQYF
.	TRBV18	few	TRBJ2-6	TGTGCCAGCTCACCTCGCACGTCGGGCTCTGGGGCCAACGTCCTGACTTTC	CASSPRTSGSGANVLTF
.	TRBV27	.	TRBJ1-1	TGTGCCACACGGGAGAGCCGCATGAACACTGAAGCTTTCTTT	CATRESRMNTEAFF
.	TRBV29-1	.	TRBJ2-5	TGCAGCGTTGAAAGGAATTCGGGGGAGACCCAGTACTTC	CSVERNSGETQYF
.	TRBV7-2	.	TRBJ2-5	TGTGCCAGCAGCCCAAGCGCGGAGGCGACCCAGTACTTC	CASSPSAEATQYF
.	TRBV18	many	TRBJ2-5	TGTGCCAGCTCACCACCGGGCAGGCAAGAGACCCAGTACTTC	CASSPPGRQETQYF
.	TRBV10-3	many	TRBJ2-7	TGTGCCATCAGTGAGTCTCAAGCAGCGGGCGAGCAGTACTTC	CAISESQAAGEQYF